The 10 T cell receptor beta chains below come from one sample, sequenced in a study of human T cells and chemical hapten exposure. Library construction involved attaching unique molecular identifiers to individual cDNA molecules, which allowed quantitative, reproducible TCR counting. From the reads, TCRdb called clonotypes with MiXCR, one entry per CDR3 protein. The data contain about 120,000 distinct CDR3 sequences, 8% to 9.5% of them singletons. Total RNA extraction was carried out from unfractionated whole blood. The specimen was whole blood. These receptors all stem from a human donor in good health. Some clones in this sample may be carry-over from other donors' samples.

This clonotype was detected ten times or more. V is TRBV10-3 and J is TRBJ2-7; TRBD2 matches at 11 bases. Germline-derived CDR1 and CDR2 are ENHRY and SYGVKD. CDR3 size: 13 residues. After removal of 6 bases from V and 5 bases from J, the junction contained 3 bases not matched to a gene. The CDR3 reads CAISLAGGNEQYF. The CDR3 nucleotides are TGTGCCATCAGCTTAGCGGGAGGGAACGAGCAGTACTTC.

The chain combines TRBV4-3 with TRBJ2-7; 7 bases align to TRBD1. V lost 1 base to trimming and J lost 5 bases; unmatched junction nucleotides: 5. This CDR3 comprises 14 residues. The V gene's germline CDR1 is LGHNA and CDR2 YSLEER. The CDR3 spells CASSQGTGPDEQYF. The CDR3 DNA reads TGCGCCAGCAGCCAAGGGACAGGCCCTGACGAGCAGTACTTC.

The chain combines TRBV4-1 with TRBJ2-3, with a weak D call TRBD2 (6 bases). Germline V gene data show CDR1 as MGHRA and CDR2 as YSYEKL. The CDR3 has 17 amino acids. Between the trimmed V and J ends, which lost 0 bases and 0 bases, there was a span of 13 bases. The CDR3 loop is CASSQDRAGTSTDTQYF. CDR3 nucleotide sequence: TGCGCCAGCAGCCAAGATCGGGCAGGGACTAGCACAGATACGCAGTATTTT.

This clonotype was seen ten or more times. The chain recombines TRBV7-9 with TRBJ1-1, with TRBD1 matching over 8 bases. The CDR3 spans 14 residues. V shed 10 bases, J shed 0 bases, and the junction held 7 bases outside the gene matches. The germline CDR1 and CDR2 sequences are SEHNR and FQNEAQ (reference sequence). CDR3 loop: CATSQGGMNTEAFF. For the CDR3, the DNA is TGTGCCACATCACAGGGGGGGATGAACACTGAAGCTTTCTTT.

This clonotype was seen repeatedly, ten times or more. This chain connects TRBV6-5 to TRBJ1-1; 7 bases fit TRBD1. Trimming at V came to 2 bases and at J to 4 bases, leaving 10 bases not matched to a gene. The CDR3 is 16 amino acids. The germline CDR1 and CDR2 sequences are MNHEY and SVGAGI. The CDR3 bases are TGTGCCAGCAGTTACAGGGGGCGAGGTTCGACCACTGAAGCTTTCTTT. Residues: CASSYRGRGSTTEAFF.

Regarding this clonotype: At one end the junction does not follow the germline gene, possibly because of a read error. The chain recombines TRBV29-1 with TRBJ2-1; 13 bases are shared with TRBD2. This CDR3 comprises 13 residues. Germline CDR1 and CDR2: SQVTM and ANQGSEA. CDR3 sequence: CNVWTSGRNEQFF. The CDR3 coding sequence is TGCAACGTTTGGACTAGCGGGAGAAATGAGCAGTTCTTC.

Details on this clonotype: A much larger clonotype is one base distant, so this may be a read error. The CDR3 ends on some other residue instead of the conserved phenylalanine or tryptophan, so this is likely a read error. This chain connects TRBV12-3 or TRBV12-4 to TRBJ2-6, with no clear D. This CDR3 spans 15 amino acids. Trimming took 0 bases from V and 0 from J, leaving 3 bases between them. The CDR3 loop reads CASSLASSGANVLTY. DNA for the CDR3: TGTGCCAGCAGTTTAGCCAGCTCTGGGGCCAACGTCCTGACTTAC.

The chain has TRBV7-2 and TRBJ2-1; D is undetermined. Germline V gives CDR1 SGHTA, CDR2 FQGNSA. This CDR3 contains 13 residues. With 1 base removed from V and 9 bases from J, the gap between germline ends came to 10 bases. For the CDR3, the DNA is TGTGCCAGCAGCTTAGGTAGGGTTCGTGAGCAGTTCTTC. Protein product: CASSLGRVREQFF.

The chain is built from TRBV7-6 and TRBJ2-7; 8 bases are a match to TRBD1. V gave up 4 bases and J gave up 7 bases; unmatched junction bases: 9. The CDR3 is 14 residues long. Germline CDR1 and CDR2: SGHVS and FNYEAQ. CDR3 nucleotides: TGTGCCAGCAGCTCCGACAGGGGCTCTTTGGAGCAGTACTTC. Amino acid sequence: CASSSDRGSLEQYF.

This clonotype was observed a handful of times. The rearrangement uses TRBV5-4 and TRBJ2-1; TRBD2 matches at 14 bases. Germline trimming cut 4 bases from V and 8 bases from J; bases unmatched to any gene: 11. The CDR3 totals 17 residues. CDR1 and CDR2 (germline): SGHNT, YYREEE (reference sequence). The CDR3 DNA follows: TGTGCCAGCAGCCCCGGGACTAGCGGGAGTTTGAGCCATGAGCAGTTCTTC. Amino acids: CASSPGTSGSLSHEQFF.